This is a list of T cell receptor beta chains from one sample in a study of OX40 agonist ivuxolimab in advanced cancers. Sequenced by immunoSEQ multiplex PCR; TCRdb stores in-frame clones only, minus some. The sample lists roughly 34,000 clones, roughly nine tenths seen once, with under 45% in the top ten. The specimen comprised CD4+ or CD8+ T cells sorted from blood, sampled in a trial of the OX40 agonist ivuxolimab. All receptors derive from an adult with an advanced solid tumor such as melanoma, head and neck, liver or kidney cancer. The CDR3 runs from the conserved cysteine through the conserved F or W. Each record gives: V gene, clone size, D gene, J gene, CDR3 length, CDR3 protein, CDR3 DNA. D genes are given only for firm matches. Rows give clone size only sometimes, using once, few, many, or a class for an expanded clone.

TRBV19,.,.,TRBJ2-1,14,CASSITGPNNEQFF,TGTGCCAGTAGTATAACGGGGCCAAACAATGAGCAGTTCTTC
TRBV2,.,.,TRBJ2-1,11,CAILLYNEQFF,TGTGCCATCCTACTCTACAATGAGCAGTTCTTC
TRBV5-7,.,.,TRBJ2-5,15,CASSLRTANQETQYF,TGTGCCAGCAGCTTGAGGACAGCCAACCAAGAGACCCAGTACTTC
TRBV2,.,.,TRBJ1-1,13,CASSLSVLTEAFF,TGTGCCAGCAGTCTCTCAGTCCTCACTGAAGCTTTCTTT
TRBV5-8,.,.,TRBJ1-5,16,CASSLVGRVDNQPQHF,TGTGCCAGCAGCTTGGTGGGCAGGGTAGACAATCAGCCCCAGCATTTT
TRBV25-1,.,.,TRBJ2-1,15,CASEPQGSFYNEQFF,TGTGCCAGCGAGCCACAGGGTAGTTTCTACAATGAGCAGTTCTTC
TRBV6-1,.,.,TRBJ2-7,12,CASRGLSYEQYF,TGTGCCAGCAGAGGCCTCTCCTACGAGCAGTACTTC
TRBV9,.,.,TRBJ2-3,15,CASSVVGIAADTQYF,TGTGCCAGCAGCGTAGTAGGAATAGCCGCGGATACGCAGTATTTT
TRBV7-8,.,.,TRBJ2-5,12,CASSFPPETQYF,TGTGCCAGCAGCTTCCCCCCGGAGACCCAGTACTTC
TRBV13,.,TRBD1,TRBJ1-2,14,CASSAGQANYGYTF,TGTGCCAGCAGCGCGGGACAGGCCAACTATGGCTACACCTTC
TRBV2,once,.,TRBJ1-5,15,CASRSKTDSNQPQHF,TGTGCCAGCAGGTCCAAGACAGATAGCAATCAGCCCCAGCATTTT
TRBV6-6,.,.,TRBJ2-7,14,CASSYAGQDYEQYF,TGTGCCAGCAGTTACGCGGGACAAGACTACGAGCAGTACTTC
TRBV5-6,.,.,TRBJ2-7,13,CASSLGEYYEQYF,TGTGCCAGCAGCTTGGGCGAGTACTACGAGCAGTACTTC
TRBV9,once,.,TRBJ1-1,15,CASSGGGNLNTEAFF,TGTGCCAGCAGCGGGGGCGGAAACCTGAACACTGAAGCTTTCTTT
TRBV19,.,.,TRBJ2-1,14,CASSGGSSYNEQFF,TGTGCCAGTAGTGGGGGAAGCTCCTACAATGAGCAGTTCTTC
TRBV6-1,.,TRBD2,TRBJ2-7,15,CASSATSGIIYEQYF,TGTGCCAGCAGTGCGACTAGCGGGATTATTTACGAGCAGTACTTC
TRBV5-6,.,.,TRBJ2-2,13,CASSSDSTGELFF,TGTGCCAGCAGCTCGGACAGCACCGGGGAGCTGTTTTTT
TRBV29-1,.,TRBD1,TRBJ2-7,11,CSGRQGFEQYF,TGCAGCGGGCGACAGGGATTCGAGCAGTACTTC
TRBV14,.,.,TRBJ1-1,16,CASSPEPGPSPTEAFF,TGTGCCAGCAGCCCCGAACCGGGACCCTCGCCGACTGAAGCTTTCTTT
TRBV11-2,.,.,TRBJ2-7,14,CASSPAGQTYEQYF,TGTGCCAGCAGCCCGGCGGGACAGACCTACGAGCAGTACTTC
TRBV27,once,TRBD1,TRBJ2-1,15,CASSWTGSSYNEQFF,TGTGCCAGCAGTTGGACAGGGAGCTCCTACAATGAGCAGTTCTTC
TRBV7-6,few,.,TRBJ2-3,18,CASSKSRTYRGFTDTQYF,TGTGCCAGCAGCAAATCCCGGACCTACCGGGGGTTCACAGATACGCAGTATTTT
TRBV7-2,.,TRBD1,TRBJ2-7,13,CASSFGQGLEQYF,TGTGCCAGCAGCTTCGGACAGGGACTCGAGCAGTACTTC
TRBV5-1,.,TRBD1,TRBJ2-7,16,CASSLEGTGPSYEQYF,TGCGCCAGCAGCTTGGAAGGGACAGGACCCTCCTACGAGCAGTACTTC
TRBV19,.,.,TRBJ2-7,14,CASSMGSPLGEQYF,TGTGCCAGTAGTATGGGGTCCCCCCTGGGCGAGCAGTACTTC
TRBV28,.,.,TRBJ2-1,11,CASSFSYEQFF,TGTGCCAGCAGTTTTAGCTATGAGCAGTTCTTC
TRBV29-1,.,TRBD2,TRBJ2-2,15,CSGGRGEGLTGELFF,TGCAGCGGGGGCCGGGGGGAGGGCCTCACCGGGGAGCTGTTTTTT
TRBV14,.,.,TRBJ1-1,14,CASSPSGLNTEAFF,TGTGCCAGCAGCCCGTCGGGCCTAAACACTGAAGCTTTCTTT
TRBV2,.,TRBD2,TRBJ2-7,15,CASSEYSGMDYEQYF,TGTGCCAGCAGTGAATATAGCGGGATGGATTACGAGCAGTACTTC
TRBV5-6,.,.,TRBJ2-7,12,CASSTVPYEQYF,TGTGCCAGCAGTACAGTTCCCTACGAGCAGTACTTC
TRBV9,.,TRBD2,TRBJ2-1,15,CASSAGGGARNEQFF,TGTGCCAGCAGCGCCGGCGGGGGGGCGAGGAATGAGCAGTTCTTC
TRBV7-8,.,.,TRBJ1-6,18,CASSTGGQGDWYNSPLHF,TGTGCCAGCAGCACCGGGGGGCAGGGCGATTGGTATAATTCACCCCTCCACTTT
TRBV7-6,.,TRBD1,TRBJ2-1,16,CASSSEATGGFDEQFF,TGTGCCAGCAGCTCCGAAGCGACAGGGGGCTTCGATGAGCAGTTCTTC
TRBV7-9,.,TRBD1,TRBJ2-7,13,CASSNTGGGEQYF,TGTGCCAGCAGCAACACAGGGGGCGGCGAGCAGTACTTC
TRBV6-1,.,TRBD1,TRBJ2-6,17,CASREDRAAGGANVLTF,TGTGCCAGCAGAGAAGACAGGGCGGCTGGTGGGGCCAACGTCCTGACTTTC
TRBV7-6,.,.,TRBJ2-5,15,CASSLGTETQETQYF,TGTGCCAGCAGCTTAGGGACCGAAACCCAAGAGACCCAGTACTTC
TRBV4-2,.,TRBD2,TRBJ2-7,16,CASSPEAGVNSYEQYF,TGTGCCAGCAGCCCAGAAGCGGGGGTTAACTCCTACGAGCAGTACTTC
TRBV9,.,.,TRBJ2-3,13,CASSREGSDTQYF,TGTGCCAGCAGCAGGGAAGGGTCAGATACGCAGTATTTT
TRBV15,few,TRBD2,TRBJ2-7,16,CATSRDGAGGSGEQYF,TGTGCCACCAGCAGAGATGGGGCGGGAGGGTCAGGGGAGCAGTACTTC
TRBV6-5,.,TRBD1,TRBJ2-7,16,CASSSEWDRVAYEQYF,TGTGCCAGCAGTTCAGAATGGGACAGGGTGGCCTACGAGCAGTACTTC
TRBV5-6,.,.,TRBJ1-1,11,CASSAIGEAFF,TGTGCCAGCAGCGCCATAGGGGAAGCTTTCTTT
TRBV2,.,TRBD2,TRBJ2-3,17,CASRAVLAGDYTDTQYF,TGTGCCAGCCGAGCCGTTTTAGCGGGGGACTACACAGATACGCAGTATTTT